These T cell receptor beta chains were read from a single sample in a study of beta chain features in type 1 diabetes. The method was immunoSEQ multiplex PCR; TCRdb's version includes in-frame clones alone and lacks a portion of them. This sample has under 500,000 clones, with approximately 30% found just once. The sequenced sample was naive CD4+ T cells from blood. These receptors originate from a man between 18 and 29 years old in good health. The CDR3 runs from the conserved cysteine through the conserved F or W. D genes are given only for firm matches. Expanded clones get a size class; other rows say once, few or many, or leave the size out.

>TRBJ1-4|NA|NA|TRBV30
TGTGCCTCCACCTCGGGACCGTCTAATGAAAAACTGTTTTTT
CASTSGPSNEKLFF
>TRBJ2-6|NA|few|TRBV21-1
TGTGCCACCCCAGGGGGGGGCTCGGGGGCCAACGTCCTGACTTTC
CATPGGGSGANVLTF
>TRBJ2-3|TRBD2|few|TRBV7-9
TGTGCCAGCAGCCCGGGACTAGCGGGAGTAACAGATACGCAGTATTTT
CASSPGLAGVTDTQYF
>TRBJ1-1|NA|few|TRBV2
TGTGCCAGCAGGAAGGACCAGAGAGACACTGAAGCTTTCTTT
CASRKDQRDTEAFF
>TRBJ1-1|NA|NA|TRBV7-6
TGTGCCAGCAGCTCTTGGAGGAACACTGAAGCTTTCTTT
CASSSWRNTEAFF
>TRBJ2-5|TRBD2|NA|TRBV2
TGTGCCAGCAGTGTTGCAGCGGGAGGCCAAGAGACCCAGTACTTC
CASSVAAGGQETQYF
>TRBJ2-5|NA|few|TRBV14
TGTGCCAGCAGCCCGGTGACATACCAAGAGACCCAGTACTTC
CASSPVTYQETQYF
>TRBJ2-1|TRBD1|NA|TRBV29-1
TGCAGCGCTGCCGGGACAGGAAGGAATGAGCAGTTCTTC
CSAAGTGRNEQFF
>TRBJ2-4|NA|few|TRBV7-8
TGTGCCAGCAGCTTAGGAAGAACTAACATTCAGTACTTC
CASSLGRTNIQYF
>TRBJ2-2|NA|few|TRBV7-2
TGTGCCAGCAGCCCCCCGCCGAACAGGCGGAGCGGGGAGCTGTTTTTT
CASSPPPNRRSGELFF
>TRBJ2-7|TRBD2|NA|TRBV25-1
TGTGCCAGCAGTGACCCTAGCGGGAGGGCCTACGAGCAGTACTTC
CASSDPSGRAYEQYF
>TRBJ2-3|TRBD2|NA|TRBV4-1
TGCGCCAGCAGCCAAGGCCCCAGCGGGAGGGCGGATACGCAGTATTTT
CASSQGPSGRADTQYF
>TRBJ1-2|NA|few|TRBV30
TGTGCCTGGATCGGTAGTAGTGGCTACACCTTC
CAWIGSSGYTF
>TRBJ2-5|TRBD1|NA|TRBV28
TGTGCCAGCAGTTACCGGGACAGCCTCGCTCAGACCCAGTACTTC
CASSYRDSLAQTQYF
>TRBJ2-3|NA|NA|TRBV15
TGTGCCACCAGGGGGGCGGGCACAGATACGCAGTATTTT
CATRGAGTDTQYF
>TRBJ2-7|TRBD2|NA|TRBV18
TGTGCCAGCTCACCCCTAGCGGACTCGGACGAGCAGTACTTC
CASSPLADSDEQYF
>TRBJ2-3|NA|NA|TRBV5-1
TGCGCCAGCAGCCGTCTAAGCACAGATACGCAGTATTTT
CASSRLSTDTQYF
>TRBJ2-3|NA|NA|TRBV27
TGTGCCAGCAGTACCCAGCGGGGCCTTACAGGGTCAGATACGCAGTATTTT
CASSTQRGLTGSDTQYF
>TRBJ2-1|NA|NA|TRBV25-1
TGTGCCAGCACCCAATGGGATGAGCAGTTCTTC
CASTQWDEQFF
>TRBJ2-3|NA|few|TRBV6-1
TGTGCCAGCAGTTTTCCAGGAGATACGCAGTATTTT
CASSFPGDTQYF
>TRBJ2-5|NA|few|TRBV7-6
TGTGCCAGCAGCCTCTCCGGGTTTGGGACCCAGTACTTC
CASSLSGFGTQYF
>TRBJ2-3|NA|few|TRBV20-1
TGCAGTGCAATCACCACAGATACGCAGTATTTT
CSAITTDTQYF
>TRBJ2-7|TRBD1|NA|TRBV5-1
TGCGCCAGCAGCTACGACGTGGACAGGGAAGGTCGGGAGCAGTACTTC
CASSYDVDREGREQYF
>TRBJ2-7|NA|NA|TRBV30
TGTGCCTCGGGCTCCCCCTACGAGCAGTACTTC
CASGSPYEQYF
>TRBJ2-7|TRBD1|few|TRBV29-1
TGCAGCGTTGAAGCTAGACAGGGAAGTTTACGCGAGCAGTACTTC
CSVEARQGSLREQYF
>TRBJ2-1|NA|NA|TRBV10-3
TGTGCCATCAGGGAGACTCAATACAATGAGCAGTTCTTC
CAIRETQYNEQFF
>TRBJ2-7|TRBD1|NA|TRBV29-1
TGCAGCCTTAGACAGGGGAGCGAGCAGTACTTC
CSLRQGSEQYF
>TRBJ1-2|NA|few|TRBV6-6
TGTGCCAGCATTTCCTCGAGTAACTATGGCTACACCTTC
CASISSSNYGYTF
>TRBJ1-5|NA|NA|TRBV30
TGTGCCTGGAGGACGGGGGGGACCCAGCCCCAGCATTTT
CAWRTGGTQPQHF
>TRBJ2-3|TRBD2|once|TRBV5-4
TGTGCCAGCAGCTTGTCGAAGAATAGCGGGGATACGCAGTATTTT
CASSLSKNSGDTQYF
>TRBJ2-1|NA|few|TRBV7-9
TGTGCCAGCGGGCACGTCGGGTCCTACAATGAGCAGTTCTTC
CASGHVGSYNEQFF
>TRBJ2-7|NA|few|TRBV9
TGTGCCAGCAGCGTTAGCGGTCCGGGGTACGAGCAGTACTTC
CASSVSGPGYEQYF
>TRBJ1-3|TRBD1|NA|TRBV25-1
TGTGCCAGCAGAAAAACAGGGGCCTCTGGAAACACCATATATTTT
CASRKTGASGNTIYF
>TRBJ2-1|TRBD2|few|TRBV4-3
TGCGCCAGCAGCCGAACTAGCGCCAGCTCCTACAATGAGCAGTTCTTC
CASSRTSASSYNEQFF
>TRBJ2-7|TRBD2|NA|TRBV9
TGTGCCAGCAGCCCGCGGACTAGCTCCTACGAGCAGTACTTC
CASSPRTSSYEQYF
>TRBJ1-2|TRBD1|NA|TRBV29-1
TGCAGCGTTGGGGGACAGTATGGCTACACCTTC
CSVGGQYGYTF
>TRBJ2-7|NA|few|TRBV18
TGTGCCAGCTCCCAGGACAGCTACGAGCAGTACTTC
CASSQDSYEQYF
>TRBJ2-5|TRBD2|few|TRBV18
TGTGCCAGCTCACCTGGACTAGCGGGAGAAGATTGGGAGACCCAGTACTTC
CASSPGLAGEDWETQYF
>TRBJ2-6|NA|NA|TRBV29-1
TGCAGCGTTGTAGGAGGGGCTGGGGCCAACGTCCTGACTTTC
CSVVGGAGANVLTF
>TRBJ1-4|TRBD1|once|TRBV2
TGTGCCAGCAGTGTGGACAGGGGCCATGAAAAACTGTTTTTT
CASSVDRGHEKLFF
>TRBJ2-1|TRBD2|NA|TRBV7-8
TGTGCCAGCAGCTCCTTAGCGGGAGGGAGGAATGAGCAGTTCTTC
CASSSLAGGRNEQFF
>TRBJ2-3|NA|NA|TRBV5-4
TGTGCCAGCAGCTTGGAGACTTCCCGGGCTGGTGATACGCAGTATTTT
CASSLETSRAGDTQYF
>TRBJ2-5|NA|few|TRBV5-1
TGCGCCAGCAGCTTGACACAAGAGACCCAGTACTTC
CASSLTQETQYF
>TRBJ2-7|NA|NA|TRBV18
TGTGCCAGCTCACCTAGGGAGGGGGCCTACGAGCAGTACTTC
CASSPREGAYEQYF
>TRBJ2-3|TRBD1|NA|TRBV7-2
TGTGCCAGCAGCCTGGACAGGGGAGGAGGCACAGATACGCAGTATTTT
CASSLDRGGGTDTQYF
>TRBJ2-2|TRBD2|few|TRBV4-2
TGTGCCAGCAGCCAAGGGGCTAGCGGTTTGAGCGGGGAGCTGTTTTTT
CASSQGASGLSGELFF
>TRBJ2-1|TRBD2|once|TRBV12-5
TGTGCTAGTGGTTTGGTACTAACTAGCGGGAGTTGGGATGAGCAGTTCTTC
CASGLVLTSGSWDEQFF
>TRBJ2-1|TRBD2|few|TRBV29-1
TGCAGCGCCGCGTCCGGGGGGACTTCCTTCAATGAGCAGTTCTTC
CSAASGGTSFNEQFF
>TRBJ2-2|NA|few|TRBV6-1
TGTGCCAGCAGGAATGAGCGGGACAACGGGGAGCTGTTTTTT
CASRNERDNGELFF
>TRBJ2-1|NA|NA|TRBV5-1
TGCGCCAGCAGCTTGGTAGGGGGCAATGAGCAGTTCTTC
CASSLVGGNEQFF
>TRBJ2-1|NA|few|TRBV4-3
TGCGCCAGCAGCCAGGCCCTGGAGGGCCTGACCTACAATGAGCAGTTCTTC
CASSQALEGLTYNEQFF
>TRBJ2-7|TRBD1|NA|TRBV11-1
TGTGCCAGCAGCTCCCCCGGACAGGGCGGTCGGCAGTACTTC
CASSSPGQGGRQYF